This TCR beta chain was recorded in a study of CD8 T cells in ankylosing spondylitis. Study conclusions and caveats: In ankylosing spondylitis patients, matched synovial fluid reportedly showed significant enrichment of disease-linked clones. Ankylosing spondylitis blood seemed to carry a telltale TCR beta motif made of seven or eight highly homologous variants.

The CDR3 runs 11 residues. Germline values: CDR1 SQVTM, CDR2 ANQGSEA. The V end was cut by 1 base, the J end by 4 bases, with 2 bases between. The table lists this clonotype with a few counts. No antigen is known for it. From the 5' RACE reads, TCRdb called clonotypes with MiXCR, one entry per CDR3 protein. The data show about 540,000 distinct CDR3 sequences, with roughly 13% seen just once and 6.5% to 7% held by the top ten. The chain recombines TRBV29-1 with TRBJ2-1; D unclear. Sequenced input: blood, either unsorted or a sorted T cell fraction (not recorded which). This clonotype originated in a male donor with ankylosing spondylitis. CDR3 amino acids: CSVEGYNEQFF. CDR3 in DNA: TGCAGCGTTGAAGGTTACAATGAGCAGTTCTTC.